These T cell receptor beta chains were read from a single sample in a study of glioma-infiltrating T cells after dendritic cell vaccination. Sequenced by immunoSEQ multiplex PCR; TCRdb stores in-frame clones only, minus some. In the table there are 110,000 or so clones, 90% of which are singletons. This material consisted of blood, taken after dendritic cell vaccination. Source of these receptors: a human donor with glioblastoma. Both conserved end residues are part of each CDR3. The D gene is left open where the match is weak. Expanded clones are given a class, and other clones once, few, many or no size at all.

-	13	-	TRBV2	TRBJ1-1	TGTGCCAGCAGCCTAGGGGTGAACACTGAAGCTTTCTTT	CASSLGVNTEAFF
-	15	TRBD2	TRBV9	TRBJ2-1	TGTGCCAGCAGCTTACGACTAGCGAACCACAATGAGCAGTTCTTC	CASSLRLANHNEQFF
-	18	-	TRBV7-3	TRBJ2-4	TGTGCCAGCAGCCCCACTGTCTTTGGTTTTACAGCCAAAAACATTCAGTACTTC	CASSPTVFGFTAKNIQYF
-	14	-	TRBV6-6	TRBJ1-1	TGTGCCAGCAGTTCCTGGACAGCGAACACTGAAGCTTTCTTT	CASSSWTANTEAFF
-	13	-	TRBV19	TRBJ2-7	TGTGCCAGTAGCCCCCCGGGGTTCTACGAGCAGTACTTC	CASSPPGFYEQYF
-	13	-	TRBV6-1	TRBJ1-1	TGTGCCAGCAGTGTCCAAATGAACACTGAAGCTTTCTTT	CASSVQMNTEAFF
-	14	TRBD1	TRBV6-6	TRBJ1-2	TGTGCCAGCAGTGATGGACAGGGGGTTTTGGGCTACACCTTC	CASSDGQGVLGYTF
-	13	-	TRBV6-1	TRBJ1-2	TGTGCCAGCAGTGAAAGCAGGAACAGTGGCTACACCTTC	CASSESRNSGYTF
-	14	TRBD2	TRBV5-1	TRBJ2-3	TGCGCCAGCGGTCGGGGGGACGGAGCAGATACGCAGTATTTT	CASGRGDGADTQYF
-	13	-	TRBV10-2	TRBJ2-3	TGCGCCAGCAGTGACCCGGTTGCAGATACGCAGTATTTT	CASSDPVADTQYF
-	13	-	TRBV2	TRBJ1-5	TGTGCCTGCCAGGGTGAGCGCAATCAGCCCCAGCATTTT	CACQGERNQPQHF
-	11	-	TRBV19	TRBJ1-4	TGTGCCAGTAGTATTGGCGGAAAACTGTTTTTT	CASSIGGKLFF
-	13	-	TRBV7-3	TRBJ1-3	TGTGCCAGCAGCTTAGGGAGGGAAAACACCATATATTTT	CASSLGRENTIYF
-	13	-	TRBV5-6	TRBJ2-5	TGTGCCAGCAGCTTGGTCCTCGGGGGGACCCAGTACTTC	CASSLVLGGTQYF
-	15	TRBD2	TRBV30	TRBJ2-1	TGTGCCTGGAGTAGAGCGGGAGTATCCTACAATGAGCAGTTCTTC	CAWSRAGVSYNEQFF
-	15	TRBD1	TRBV6-5	TRBJ2-6	TGTGCCTCCGGGACAGCGAGCTCTGGGGCCAACGTCCTGACTTTC	CASGTASSGANVLTF
-	14	-	TRBV7-2	TRBJ1-4	TGTGCCAGCAGCTCTCAGACAGGAAATGAAAAACTGTTTTTT	CASSSQTGNEKLFF
many	15	TRBD1	TRBV5-6	TRBJ1-2	TGTGCCAGCAGATTGGGACAGAGTCCTAACTATGGCTACACCTTC	CASRLGQSPNYGYTF
-	16	TRBD2	TRBV5-4	TRBJ2-5	TGTGCCAGCAGCTTAGGACTAGCGGGGGCCCAAGAGACCCAGTACTTC	CASSLGLAGAQETQYF
-	15	TRBD1	TRBV6-5	TRBJ1-6	TGTGCCAGCAGACCCGGGACAGGGAGTAATTCACCCCTCCACTTT	CASRPGTGSNSPLHF
-	12	-	TRBV19	TRBJ1-6	TGTGCCAGTAGCTTTGTGACAGGTCCCCTCCACTTT	CASSFVTGPLHF
-	15	TRBD2	TRBV6-1	TRBJ2-7	TGTGCCAGCAGCGGAATGACTAGCGGCTCCTACGAGCAGTACTTC	CASSGMTSGSYEQYF
-	13	-	TRBV6-5	TRBJ1-5	TGTGCCAGCAGTAAAACAGGGTATCAGCCCCAGCATTTT	CASSKTGYQPQHF
-	16	TRBD2	TRBV29-1	TRBJ2-5	TGCAGCGTGGGGCCCGGACTAGCGGGAGTCAAAGAGACCCAGTACTTC	CSVGPGLAGVKETQYF
-	15	TRBD2	TRBV5-1	TRBJ2-1	TGCGCCAGCAGCCCCGGGACTACCCTCACCGGTGAGCAGTTCTTC	CASSPGTTLTGEQFF
-	13	TRBD1	TRBV2	TRBJ2-7	TGTGCCAGTAAGGGACAGGGGAGTTCCGAGCAGTACTTC	CASKGQGSSEQYF
-	16	-	TRBV19	TRBJ2-1	TGTGCCAGTAGTAAAGGGGACTCCATGTTCTACAATGAGCAGTTCTTC	CASSKGDSMFYNEQFF
-	14	-	TRBV6-1	TRBJ2-3	TGTGCCAGCAGCGGGACTTCCGACACAGATACGCAGTATTTT	CASSGTSDTDTQYF
once	14	-	TRBV6-5	TRBJ2-7	TGTGCCAGCAGTTACTCGTACAATCCCTACGAGCAGTACTTC	CASSYSYNPYEQYF
-	15	-	TRBV2	TRBJ2-1	TGTGCCAGCAGAAACAACAGGGATTCCTACAATGAGCAGTTCTTC	CASRNNRDSYNEQFF
-	14	-	TRBV28	TRBJ2-1	TGTGCCAGCAGCCGCGAGGCCCGATACAATGAGCAGTTCTTC	CASSREARYNEQFF
-	18	TRBD1	TRBV23-1	TRBJ2-7	TGCGCCAGCAGTCAATCACCGGAGGGGGACAGGGGGTCCTACGAGCAGTACTTC	CASSQSPEGDRGSYEQYF
-	15	TRBD1	TRBV6-1	TRBJ1-2	TGTGCCAGCAGTGAATCTCGACAGGGGCACTATGGCTACACCTTC	CASSESRQGHYGYTF
few	16	-	TRBV5-1	TRBJ2-1	TGCGCCAGCAGGACCGGGGTTTCTAGCTCCTACAATGAGCAGTTCTTC	CASRTGVSSSYNEQFF
-	17	-	TRBV27	TRBJ2-7	TGTGCCAGCAGTCCACCCTACCGGGCCGGGATTTCCTACGAGCAGTACTTC	CASSPPYRAGISYEQYF
-	14	-	TRBV4-1	TRBJ2-1	TGCGCCAGCAGCCGGGGGGAACGGGCCCATGAGCAGTTCTTC	CASSRGERAHEQFF
-	16	TRBD2	TRBV7-3	TRBJ2-1	TGTGCCAGCAGCTTATCAAGACTAGCGCGCGTAGATGAGCAGTTCTTC	CASSLSRLARVDEQFF
once	13	-	TRBV19	TRBJ1-1	TGTGCCAGTAGTTCAGGGGTCAACACTGAAGCTTTCTTT	CASSSGVNTEAFF
-	18	TRBD2	TRBV4-1	TRBJ2-7	TGCGCCAGCAGCCAAGATCGTTCTTCGGGACTAGCGGATTACGAGCAGTACTTC	CASSQDRSSGLADYEQYF
many	14	TRBD1	TRBV6-1	TRBJ1-1	TGTGCCAGCAGTGGGGACAGGATGAGAACTGAAGCTTTCTTT	CASSGDRMRTEAFF
-	14	-	TRBV5-1	TRBJ1-2	TGCGCCAGCAGCTTGGGTGGGGCGGGAGATGGCTACACCTTC	CASSLGGAGDGYTF
-	15	TRBD1	TRBV25-1	TRBJ2-7	TGTGCCAGCAGTGACGACAGGGGGGCCTCCTACGAGCAGTACTTC	CASSDDRGASYEQYF
-	16	TRBD2	TRBV10-3	TRBJ2-7	TGTGCCATCAGTGAAGGACTAGCGGGGGGTTCTCTCGAGCAGTACTTC	CAISEGLAGGSLEQYF
-	15	TRBD1	TRBV5-1	TRBJ1-5	TGCGCCAGCAGCATAGGACAGGGGGCACATCAGCCCCAGCATTTT	CASSIGQGAHQPQHF